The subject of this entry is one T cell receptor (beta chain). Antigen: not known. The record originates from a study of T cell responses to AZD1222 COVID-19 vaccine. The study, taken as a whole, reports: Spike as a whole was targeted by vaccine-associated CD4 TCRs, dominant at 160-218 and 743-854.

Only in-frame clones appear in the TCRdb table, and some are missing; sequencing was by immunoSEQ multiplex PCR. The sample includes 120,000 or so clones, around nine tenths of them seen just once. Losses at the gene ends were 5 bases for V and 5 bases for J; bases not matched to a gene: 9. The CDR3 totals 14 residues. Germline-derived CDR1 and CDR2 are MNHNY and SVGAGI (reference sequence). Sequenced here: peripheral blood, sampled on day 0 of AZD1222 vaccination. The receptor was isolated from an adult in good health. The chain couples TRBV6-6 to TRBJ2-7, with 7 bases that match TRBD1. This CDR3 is CASSTWTGGNEQYF. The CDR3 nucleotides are TGTGCCAGCAGTACCTGGACAGGTGGCAACGAGCAGTACTTC.